The text below deals with one TCR beta chain. These data come from a study of control samples from healthy donors and cancer patients. The CDR3 runs 13 residues. The germline gives CDR1 SGHDT, CDR2 YYEEEE. J was trimmed by 4 bases and V by 3 bases; bases with no gene match: 3. Clones were sequenced by immunoSEQ multiplex PCR, and TCRdb holds only the in-frame ones, with some missing. The profile shows roughly 220,000 clones, roughly 94% of them singletons. The material sequenced was blood. The clonotype comes from a man between 50 and 59 years old in good health. The chain recombines TRBV5-6 with TRBJ2-5, with 7 positions matching TRBD1. The CDR3 DNA is TGTGCCAGCAGCTCGACAGGGCTAGAGACCCAGTACTTC. This encodes CASSSTGLETQYF. The full variable domain, in which reference TRBV5-6 and TRBJ2-5 provide the parts outside the CDR3, is DAGVTQSPTHLIKTRGQQVTLRCSPKSGHDTVSWYQQALGQGPQFIFQYYEEEERQRGNFPDRFSGHQFPNYSSELNVNALLLGDSALYLCASSSTGLETQYFGPGTRLLVL.